This T cell receptor (beta chain) was recovered during a study of tumor-infiltrating lymphocytes in primary liver carcinoma. Germline DNA was also extracted, with blood RNA taken from unsorted whole blood. Priming with a constant-region primer yielded TCR beta cDNA from about 510 ng total RNA. It was through three nested multiplex PCR rounds of slightly modified ARM-PCR that TCR beta libraries arose. The first two PCR rounds used TRBV1-TRBV30 primers with a Cbeta primer, approximately 9 cycles each. TCRdb fed the multiplex PCR reads into MiXCR, producing one record per CDR3 protein. The table lists 320,000 or so distinct CDR3 sequences, less than 75% of them singletons, with approximately 9% in the top ten. CDR3 length equals 14 residues.

The specimen sequenced was peripheral blood. The gene calls are TRBV1 and TRBJ1-4. TRBV1 is a pseudogene segment. The clonotype originates from a man in his forties with primary liver carcinoma and hepatitis B virus infection. The CDR3 region is CTIFGGPPTEKLFF. The CDR3, as DNA: TGCACCATCTTTGGGGGCCCACCGACTGAAAAACTGTTTTTT.